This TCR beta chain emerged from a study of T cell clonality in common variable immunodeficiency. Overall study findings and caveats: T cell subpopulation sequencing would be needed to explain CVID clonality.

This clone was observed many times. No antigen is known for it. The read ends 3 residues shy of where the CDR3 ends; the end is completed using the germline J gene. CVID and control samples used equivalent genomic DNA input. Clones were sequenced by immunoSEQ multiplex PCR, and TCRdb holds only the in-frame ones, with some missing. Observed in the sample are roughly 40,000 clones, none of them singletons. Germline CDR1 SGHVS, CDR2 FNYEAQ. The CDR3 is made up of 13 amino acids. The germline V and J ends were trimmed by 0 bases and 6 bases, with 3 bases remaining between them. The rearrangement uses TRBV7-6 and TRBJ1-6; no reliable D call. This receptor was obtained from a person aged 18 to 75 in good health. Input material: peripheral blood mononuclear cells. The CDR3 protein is CASSLARNSPLHF. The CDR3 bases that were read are TGTGCCAGCAGCTTAGCTCGTAATTCACCC.